What follows are 27 T cell receptor beta chains derived from one specimen sequenced in a study of blood T cell repertoires in COVID-19. Profiled with immunoSEQ multiplex PCR; TCRdb holds only in-frame clones, not every one. The sample lists around 310,000 clones, nearly 90% occurring once. The specimen sequenced was peripheral blood. These receptors all stem from a woman aged 35 to 49 with COVID-19, enrolled during active disease.

The J gene is TRBJ2-1, the V gene TRBV19; 12 bases match TRBD2. With 8 bases clipped from V and 7 bases from J, the junction kept 9 bases outside the gene matches. The V gene's germline CDR1 is LNHDA and CDR2 SQIVND (reference sequence). The CDR3 consists of 15 residues. The CDR3: CASSLRTSGKNEQFF. CDR3 in DNA: TGTGCCAGTTCATTGCGGACTAGCGGGAAGAATGAGCAGTTCTTC.

In this sample, this clone turned up a few times. The chain carries TRBV7-3 and TRBJ2-3; TRBD2 is a possible D gene (6 bases). In germline, CDR1 is SGHTA, CDR2 FQGTGA. This CDR3 spans 12 amino acids. Trimming stripped 5 bases from V and 9 bases from J, with 12 bases between. The CDR3 DNA is TGTGCCAGCAGCCTGACTAGGAAGACGCAGTATTTT. This encodes CASSLTRKTQYF.

The gene calls are TRBV9 and TRBJ2-5; TRBD2 agrees at 12 bases. V was pared by 2 bases and J by 5 bases, with 7 bases of the junction left unmatched. The CDR3 runs 16 residues. Germline loops: CDR1 SGDLS, CDR2 YYNGEE. The CDR3 reads CASSVSPLAGGETQYF. CDR3 bases: TGTGCCAGCAGCGTTAGTCCCCTAGCGGGGGGGGAGACCCAGTACTTC.

The V gene is TRBV2, the J gene TRBJ1-2; tentatively, D is TRBD1 (5 bases). The CDR3 runs to 15 residues. V shed 6 bases and J shed 4 bases, with 18 bases lying between them. CDR1 and CDR2 (germline): SNHLY, FYNNEI. CDR3 protein: CASSAGPSSLYGYTF. Here the CDR3 DNA reads TGTGCCAGCAGCGCGGGACCCAGCTCCCTCTATGGCTACACCTTC.

This chain uses TRBV28 with TRBJ1-4, with a weak D call TRBD1 (6 bases). Trimming removed 5 bases at V and 3 bases at J, with 16 bases between. Germline CDR1 and CDR2: MDHEN and SYDVKM. The CDR3 contains 16 residues. The chain's CDR3 is CASSLANRVANEKLFF. CDR3 in DNA: TGTGCCAGCAGTCTCGCGAACAGGGTCGCTAATGAAAAACTGTTTTTT.

This clone was found a few times. The V gene is TRBV3-1 (or the pseudogene TRBV3-2), the J gene TRBJ2-7; D not certain. V was cut by 2 bases and J by 2 bases, with 16 bases left in between. The CDR3 is 16 amino acids. The germline gives CDR1 LGHDT, CDR2 YNNKEL (reference sequence). The DNA of the CDR3 is TGTGCCAGCAGCCAATACCCTCGGAGTTTCGCCTACGAGCAGTACTTC. It codes for CASSQYPRSFAYEQYF.

V is TRBV28 and J is TRBJ2-4; possible D gene TRBD2, 6 bases. Trimming took 2 bases from V and 6 from J, leaving 17 bases between them. The CDR3 covers 16 residues. Germline V gene sequence: CDR1 MDHEN, CDR2 SYDVKM. The CDR3 nucleotides are TGTGCCAGCAGTTTAAGTGGAGGGGCCGGAGGAAACATTCAGTACTTC. It encodes CASSLSGGAGGNIQYF.

In its sample, this clone was seen once. The chain employs TRBV5-1 and TRBJ1-4; 9 positions agree with TRBD1. CDR3 size: 15 residues. V lost 3 bases and J lost 7; bases outside the gene matches: 7. Looked up from germline, CDR1 is SGHRS and CDR2 is YFSETQ. The CDR3 DNA reads TGCGCCAGCAGCTCGGGACAGGGACGAAGTGAAAAACTGTTTTTT. As protein: CASSSGQGRSEKLFF.

V is TRBV11-1 and J is TRBJ2-7; 7 positions agree with TRBD1. CDR1 and CDR2 from the germline V gene are SGHAT and FQDESV (reference sequence). CDR3 length equals 15 residues. V was clipped by 7 bases and J by 0 bases; unmatched bases: 9. CDR3 sequence reads: CASNSRTGRSYEQYF. The CDR3 coding sequence is TGTGCCAGCAATTCAAGGACAGGACGCTCCTACGAGCAGTACTTC.

The rearrangement uses TRBV6-5 and TRBJ2-7; 12 bases are a match to TRBD2. Germline CDR1 MNHEY, CDR2 SVGAGI. CDR3 length: 14 amino acids. V gave up 6 bases and J gave up 6 bases; unmatched junction bases: 6. CDR3 region: CASRSLAGGGEQYF. CDR3 sequence (DNA): TGTGCCAGCAGGTCTCTAGCGGGGGGGGGCGAGCAGTACTTC.

The chain is built from TRBV30 and TRBJ2-1, with 7 bases matching TRBD2. V lost 8 bases to trimming and J lost 0 bases; unmatched junction nucleotides: 7. Germline-derived CDR1 and CDR2 are GTSNPN and SVGIG (reference sequence). CDR3 length: 14 residues. The CDR3 here is CATRAGSSYNEQFF. The CDR3 bases are TGTGCCACCCGAGCGGGGAGCTCCTACAATGAGCAGTTCTTC. The full variable domain, its missing parts supplied by reference TRBV30 and TRBJ2-1, is SQTIHQWPATLVQPVGSPLSLECTVEGTSNPNLYWYRQAAGRGLQLLFYSVGIGQISSEVPQNLSASRPQDRQFILSSKKLLLSDSGFYLCATRAGSSYNEQFFGPGTRLTVL.

V usage is TRBV10-3 and J usage is TRBJ1-1, with no clear D. Germline V CDR1 and CDR2: ENHRY, SYGVKD. Trimming took off 2 bases at V and 2 bases at J, with 9 bases between the two ends. CDR3 length: 14 amino acids. This CDR3 reads CAISEVGANTEAFF. DNA for the CDR3: TGTGCCATCAGTGAGGTCGGTGCTAACACTGAAGCTTTCTTT.

The V gene is TRBV6-1, the J gene TRBJ2-1; TRBD2 matches 10 bases. This CDR3 is 16 amino acids long. Germline V gene data show CDR1 as MNHNS and CDR2 as SASEGT. V lost 4 bases, J lost 8 bases, and 11 bases stayed unmatched. Written as DNA, the CDR3 is TGTGCCAGCAGTGCCCAGCGGGGGGGCCAGGTTTATGAGCAGTTCTTC. The encoded protein is CASSAQRGGQVYEQFF.

CDR3 sequence reads: CASSYSGSGSYEQYF. As DNA, the CDR3 is TGTGCCAGCAGTTATAGTGGTAGCGGGAGTTACGAGCAGTACTTC. The gene calls are TRBV6-2 or TRBV6-3 and TRBJ2-7; 9 bases map to TRBD2. The CDR3 consists of 15 residues. Losses at the gene ends were 3 bases for V and 4 bases for J; bases not matched to a gene: 7. Germline assignment: CDR1 MNHEY and CDR2 SVGEGT.

The CDR3 region is CASSPWDRELYEQYF. The CDR3, as DNA: TGTGCCAGCAGCCCGTGGGACAGGGAACTCTACGAGCAGTACTTC. This sequence joins TRBV7-6 and TRBJ2-7; 9 positions match TRBD1. The germline CDR1 and CDR2 sequences are SGHVS and FNYEAQ. The CDR3 runs to 15 residues. V shed 5 bases and J 3 bases; nucleotides not matched to a gene: 8.

The chain carries TRBV6-2 or TRBV6-3 and TRBJ1-5; TRBD1 is a possible D gene (6 bases). This CDR3 comprises 16 residues. Trimming pared 6 bases from V and 2 bases from J, leaving 17 bases between. Germline V lookup: CDR1 MNHEY, CDR2 SVGEGT. CDR3 residues: CASSPSRGGGNQPQHF. The DNA of the CDR3 is TGTGCCAGCAGCCCGAGTCGAGGGGGAGGCAATCAGCCCCAGCATTTT.

This chain links TRBV9 with TRBJ2-5, with D possibly being TRBD2 (7 bases). The germline V gene has CDR1 SGDLS and CDR2 YYNGEE. This CDR3 is 15 amino acids long. Deletions cut 3 bases from V and 1 base from J, with 13 bases between. CDR3 coding DNA: TGTGCCAGCAGCGCCCGGGGGGCGGCCCAAGAGACCCAGTACTTC. Translation: CASSARGAAQETQYF.

This chain links TRBV2 with TRBJ1-2; D ambiguous. The CDR3 has 14 amino acids. Germline CDR1 SNHLY, CDR2 FYNNEI. Trimming left V 4 bases short and J 2 bases short, with 11 bases between. This CDR3 reads CASSVVGANYGYTF. In DNA, the CDR3 is TGTGCCAGCAGTGTTGTAGGAGCGAACTATGGCTACACCTTC.

This rearrangement joins TRBV5-1 to TRBJ1-1; 8 bases are a match to TRBD1. CDR3 length equals 14 residues. The V segment lost 4 bases and the J segment 1 base; nucleotides outside the gene matches: 3. Germline V lookup: CDR1 SGHRS, CDR2 YFSETQ. The DNA for the CDR3 is TGCGCCAGCAGCAGAGGGACAGGGAACACTGAAGCTTTCTTT. Translation gives CASSRGTGNTEAFF.

The V call is TRBV7-9, the J call TRBJ2-3; the D gene is possibly TRBD1 (5 bases). Trimming took off 4 bases at V and 2 bases at J, with 13 bases between the two ends. Germline V gene data show CDR1 as SEHNR and CDR2 as FQNEAQ (reference sequence). This CDR3 comprises 15 residues. CDR3 loop: CASSSPQGNTDTQYF. In DNA form, the CDR3 reads TGTGCCAGCAGCTCACCTCAGGGTAACACAGATACGCAGTATTTT.

The chain couples TRBV28 to TRBJ2-1; 9 nucleotides agree with TRBD2. The germline CDR1 and CDR2 sequences are MDHEN and SYDVKM. This CDR3 region has 15 residues. V gave up 6 bases and J gave up 2 bases; unmatched junction bases: 5. In DNA form, the CDR3 reads TGTGCCAGCAGGGAAAGACTAGCGGCCTACAATGAGCAGTTCTTC. It codes for CASRERLAAYNEQFF.

The J gene is TRBJ1-1, the V gene TRBV4-1; possibly TRBD1 for D (5 bases). Germline CDR1 reads MGHRA; CDR2 reads YSYEKL. With 3 bases removed from V and 6 bases from J, the gap between germline ends came to 11 bases. The CDR3 sequence is 13 residues long. In DNA form, the CDR3 reads TGCGCCAGCAGCCATTTACTGACAGCTGAAGCTTTCTTT. As protein: CASSHLLTAEAFF.

This chain joins TRBV29-1 and TRBJ1-4; D is perhaps TRBD1 (5 bases). The germline V and J ends were trimmed by 4 bases and 4 bases, with 7 bases remaining between them. There are 12 residues in the CDR3. Germline CDR1 is SQVTM and CDR2 is ANQGSEA. CDR3: CSVGRGNEKLFF. The CDR3 DNA reads as TGCAGCGTTGGAAGGGGTAATGAAAAACTGTTTTTT.

Regarding this clone: A read error may account for a junction end that differs from germline. The chain uses TRBV30 and TRBJ2-7, with TRBD2 matching over 11 bases. In germline, CDR1 is GTSNPN, CDR2 SVGIG (reference sequence). This CDR3 has 11 residues. CDR3: CAWTHGLAGSF. The CDR3 DNA sequence: TGTGCCTGGACACATGGACTAGCGGGTTCTTTC.

This chain joins TRBV21-1 and TRBJ2-2; the table's D call TRBD2 went unverified against the DNA. TRBV21-1 is deemed a pseudogene. This CDR3 region has 18 residues. In DNA form, the CDR3 reads TGTGCCAGCAGCAAAAGGGCGGGAGGTCGGGAGGCAACCGGGGAGCTGTTTTTT. Encoded protein: CASSKRAGGREATGELFF.

CDR3 residues: CASTGLIPPGGDEQFF. The DNA of the CDR3 is TGTGCCAGCACGGGTCTAATCCCACCGGGGGGGGATGAGCAGTTCTTC. The genes are TRBV2 and TRBJ2-1; 8 bases map to TRBD2. Trimming took 7 bases from V and 8 from J; bases not matched to a gene: 16. The V gene's germline CDR1 is SNHLY and CDR2 FYNNEI. The CDR3 is 16 residues long. Using reference TRBV2 and TRBJ2-1 for the parts outside the CDR3, the full variable domain is EPEVTQTPSHQVTQMGQEVILRCVPISNHLYFYWYRQILGQKVEFLVSFYNNEISEKSEIFDDQFSVERPDGSNFTLKIRSTKLEDSAMYFCASTGLIPPGGDEQFFGPGTRLTVL.

Worth noting for this clone: Other DNA variants within this sample encode the same CDR3. The gene calls are TRBV28 and TRBJ1-2; 8 bases are shared with TRBD1. CDR3 length equals 14 residues. Germline V gene data show CDR1 as MDHEN and CDR2 as SYDVKM. V gave up 2 bases and J gave up 4 bases; unmatched junction bases: 3. Here the CDR3 reads CASSLNRGIYGYTF. CDR3 DNA: TGTGCCAGCAGTTTAAACAGGGGGATCTATGGCTACACCTTC.